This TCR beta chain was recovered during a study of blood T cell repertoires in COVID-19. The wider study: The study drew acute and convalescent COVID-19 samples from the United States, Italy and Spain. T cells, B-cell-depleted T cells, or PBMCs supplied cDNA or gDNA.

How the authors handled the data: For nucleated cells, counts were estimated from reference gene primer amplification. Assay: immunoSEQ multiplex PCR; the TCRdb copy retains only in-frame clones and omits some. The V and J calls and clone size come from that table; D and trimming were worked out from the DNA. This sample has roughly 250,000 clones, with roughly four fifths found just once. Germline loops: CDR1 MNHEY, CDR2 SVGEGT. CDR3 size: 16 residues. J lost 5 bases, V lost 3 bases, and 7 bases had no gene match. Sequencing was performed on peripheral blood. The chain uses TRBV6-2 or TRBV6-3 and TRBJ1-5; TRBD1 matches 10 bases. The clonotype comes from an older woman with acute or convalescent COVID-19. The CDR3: CASSYGGDRGHQPQHF. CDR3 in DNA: TGTGCCAGCAGTTATGGCGGTGACAGGGGGCATCAGCCCCAGCATTTT.